Here is one T cell receptor beta chain with its context. This sample is part of a study of regulatory T cells in long-lasting Graves disease. CDR3 length equals 14 residues. V dropped 4 bases and J dropped 1 base, with 11 bases sitting between them. In germline, CDR1 is LNHDA, CDR2 SQIVND (reference sequence). Time point reported: persistent/refractory GD, antithyroid drugs over 5 years with positive TRAb. PBMC RNA was the source of the TCR library. In Xi'an, China, an endocrinology department was the source of patients. Combining iRepertoire HTBI primers with Arm-PCR of CDR3 regions, the authors built TCR beta libraries. In the original analysis: The identification of roughly 62 TRBV and roughly 14 TRBJ segments was made across samples. TCRdb independently ran MiXCR on the multiplex PCR reads; one entry per CDR3 protein. TCRdb's processing, not the authors', yielded these V and J calls. The profile shows about 290,000 distinct CDR3 sequences, around a fifth of them singletons.

The receptor comes from a female donor with Graves disease. The rearrangement uses TRBV19 and TRBJ2-7, with D unresolved. Sequencing was performed on peripheral blood mononuclear cells (PBMCs), taken when the disease was refractory, from a patient treated with antithyroid drugs. This chain's CDR3 is CASSTLLTSYEQYF. CDR3 coding DNA: TGTGCCAGTAGTACCCTACTGACGTCCTACGAGCAGTACTTC.